The next 32 T cell receptor beta chains were all read from a single sample in a study of cytomegalovirus exposure and HLA in healthy donors (dated by TCRdb to about 2017). Library preparation employed the immunoSEQ multiplex PCR assay. The multiplex PCR relied on a mix of 60 forward primers for TCR Vbeta segments and 13 reverse primers for TCR Jbeta segments. Drawn from immuneACCESS, this table holds only the in-frame rearrangements with V and J called that TCRdb kept. Clones are partly lost; checked studies trace under half to an unresolved V gene and leave the rest unexplained. This sample comprises some 130,000 clones, about two thirds of them detected only once. The ten largest make up 2.6% of the sample. The sequenced sample was PBMCs. All receptors derive from a woman in her sixties in good health and CMV-seropositive.

V is TRBV6-4 and J is TRBJ1-2; 9 nucleotides align to TRBD1. Trimming at V came to 6 bases and at J to 6 bases, leaving 8 bases not matched to a gene. Germline loops: CDR1 MRHNA, CDR2 SNTAGT. There are 14 residues in the CDR3. The CDR3 reads CASSLTGGGHGYTF. CDR3 nucleotides: TGTGCCAGCAGCTTAACAGGGGGCGGGCATGGCTACACCTTC.

V is TRBV10-2 and J is TRBJ2-1; 8 nucleotides match TRBD1. The CDR3 consists of 16 residues. The germline gives CDR1 WSHSY, CDR2 SAAADI. The ends lost 6 bases at V and 0 bases at J; junction bases unmatched: 7. The CDR3 nucleotides read TGCGCCAGCAGGGAGGACAGGGCGAGCTCCTACAATGAGCAGTTCTTC. Its translation: CASREDRASSYNEQFF.

The V call is TRBV7-3, the J call TRBJ2-1; 9 bases align to TRBD2. Losses at the gene ends were 1 base for V and 4 bases for J; bases not matched to a gene: 5. The CDR3 totals 16 residues. CDR1 SGHTA and CDR2 FQGTGA come from the germline V gene. The CDR3 region is CASSLRGGGEYNEQFF. The CDR3 DNA sequence: TGTGCCAGCAGCTTAAGGGGCGGGGGGGAATACAATGAGCAGTTCTTC.

V is TRBV7-8 and J is TRBJ2-5; D ambiguous. Germline V gene sequence: CDR1 SGHVS, CDR2 FQNEAQ. This CDR3 is 14 amino acids long. Between the trimmed V and J ends, which lost 5 bases and 0 bases, there was a span of 10 bases. CDR3 sequence: CASSRSVHQETQYF. CDR3 DNA sequence: TGTGCCAGCAGCCGGTCGGTCCACCAAGAGACCCAGTACTTC. The full variable domain, its missing parts supplied by reference TRBV7-8 and TRBJ2-5, is GAGVSQSPRYKVAKRGQDVALRCDPISGHVSLFWYQQALGQGPEFLTYFQNEAQLDKSGLPSDRFFAERPEGSVSTLKIQRTQQEDSAVYLCASSRSVHQETQYFGPGTRLLVL.

The chain combines TRBV5-1 with TRBJ1-1; maybe TRBD1 (5 bases). V was cut by 7 bases and J by 1 base, with 14 bases left in between. CDR1 and CDR2 from the germline V gene are SGHRS and YFSETQ. The CDR3 runs 14 residues. For the CDR3, the DNA is TGCGCCAGCGCCATTTCGACAGCGAACACTGAAGCTTTCTTT. Its translation: CASAISTANTEAFF.

V is TRBV12-5 and J is TRBJ2-5; 12 nucleotides agree with TRBD2. There are 17 residues in the CDR3. Trimming at V came to 4 bases and at J to 2 bases, leaving 8 bases not matched to a gene. The germline gives CDR1 LGHNT, CDR2 FRNRAP. CDR3 residues: CASGSPPSGGGQETQYF. CDR3 nucleotide sequence: TGTGCTAGTGGTTCGCCCCCTAGCGGGGGGGGTCAAGAGACCCAGTACTTC.

Only one count was recorded for this clone. The CDR3 reads CASSLVGGGAIEQFF. CDR3 nucleotides: TGTGCCAGCAGCTTAGTTGGCGGGGGGGCGATCGAGCAGTTCTTC. The rearrangement joins TRBV7-2 to TRBJ2-1, with 9 positions matching TRBD2. The CDR3 sequence is 15 residues long. Germline-derived CDR1 and CDR2 are SGHTA and FQGNSA. The V segment lost 1 base and the J segment 10 bases; nucleotides outside the gene matches: 8.

The chain recombines TRBV10-3 with TRBJ2-5; a weak D match, TRBD2 (5 bases). The DNA end is more similar to TRBJ2-7, so the J call may be wrong. Germline V lookup: CDR1 ENHRY, CDR2 SYGVKD. The CDR3 consists of 11 residues. CDR3: CAINEGHEQYF. In DNA, the CDR3 is TGTGCCATCAACGAGGGCCACGAGCAGTACTTC.

The genes are TRBV19 and TRBJ2-7, with 9 bases fitting TRBD1. The CDR3 has 15 amino acids. With V trimmed by 8 bases and J by 2 bases, 10 bases remained unmatched. Germline V gives CDR1 LNHDA, CDR2 SQIVND (reference sequence). The CDR3 sequence: CASSPQGQGAYEQYF. The DNA for the CDR3 is TGTGCCAGTTCTCCCCAGGGACAGGGAGCCTACGAGCAGTACTTC.

This clone appeared once. V and J are TRBV5-5 and TRBJ1-2; unclear D gene. V lost 0 bases, J lost 3 bases, and 6 bases lay in between. The CDR3 runs 13 residues. The germline CDR1 and CDR2 sequences are SGHKS and YYEKEE (reference sequence). The CDR3: CASSLAGDYGYTF. DNA for the CDR3: TGTGCCAGCAGCTTGGCAGGTGACTATGGCTACACCTTC.

This clone was picked up one time. The V gene is TRBV5-1, the J gene TRBJ1-1; the D gene is possibly TRBD1 (5 bases). Per germline, CDR1 SGHRS and CDR2 YFSETQ. The CDR3 has 15 amino acids. V lost 3 bases and J lost 0, with 12 bases in between. The CDR3 bases are TGCGCCAGCAGCTCCCTGGGGCAGGTGAACACTGAAGCTTTCTTT. This gives the protein CASSSLGQVNTEAFF.

The chain carries TRBV7-9 and TRBJ2-5; TRBD1 might be the D (7 bases). Germline CDR1 and CDR2: SEHNR and FQNEAQ (reference sequence). The CDR3 runs to 15 residues. The germline V and J ends were trimmed by 5 bases and 4 bases, with 17 bases remaining between them. The CDR3 loop is CASSRGQGRGETQYF. As DNA, the CDR3 is TGTGCCAGCAGCAGGGGGCAGGGGCGGGGAGAGACCCAGTACTTC.

J is TRBJ1-1 and V is TRBV19, with 8 bases identical to TRBD1. The CDR3 extends over 14 amino acids. Trimming cost V 7 bases and J 3 bases; bases outside gene matches: 7. Germline V gene lookup returns CDR1 LNHDA and CDR2 SQIVND (reference sequence). The chain's CDR3 is CASKARGLDTEAFF. In DNA, the CDR3 is TGTGCCAGTAAAGCCAGGGGGCTTGACACTGAAGCTTTCTTT. The full variable domain, in which reference TRBV19 and TRBJ1-1 provide the parts outside the CDR3, is DGGITQSPKYLFRKEGQNVTLSCEQNLNHDAMYWYRQDPGQGLRLIYYSQIVNDFQKGDIAEGYSVSREKKESFPLTVTSAQKNPTAFYLCASKARGLDTEAFFGQGTRLTVV.

The chain employs TRBV5-1 and TRBJ2-7, with TRBD1 identical over 9 bases. Trimming cost V 3 bases and J 4 bases; bases outside gene matches: 5. The CDR3 length is 14 residues. Germline values: CDR1 SGHRS, CDR2 YFSETQ. The CDR3 is CASSWTGDGYEQYF. The CDR3 nucleotides are TGCGCCAGCAGCTGGACAGGGGACGGGTACGAGCAGTACTTC.

This clone was seen once. The CDR3 here is CASSQGSLSGNTIYF. The CDR3 nucleotides read TGTGCCAGCAGCCAAGGATCACTCTCTGGAAACACCATATATTTT. The chain uses TRBV14 and TRBJ1-3; the D is unclear. This CDR3 is 15 amino acids long. Germline V gene lookup returns CDR1 SGHDN and CDR2 FVKESK. V lost 1 base and J 0 bases, leaving 7 bases between the germline ends.

This clone has only one observation. The chain employs TRBV9 and TRBJ2-1, with 10 bases identical to TRBD2. With V trimmed by 0 bases and J by 10 bases, 7 bases remained unmatched. Germline CDR1 SGDLS, CDR2 YYNGEE. The CDR3 contains 15 residues. In DNA, the CDR3 is TGTGCCAGCAGCGTAGAAGCAGCGGGGGGGCGCGAGCAGTTCTTC. Its translation: CASSVEAAGGREQFF. The full variable domain, rest sourced from reference TRBV9 and TRBJ2-1, is DSGVTQTPKHLITATGQRVTLRCSPRSGDLSVYWYQQSLDQGLQFLIQYYNGEERAKGNILERFSAQQFPDLHSELNLSSLELGDSALYFCASSVEAAGGREQFFGPGTRLTVL.

J is TRBJ1-1 and V is TRBV20-1, with unresolved D. This CDR3 comprises 11 residues. With 5 bases removed from V and 1 base from J, the gap between germline ends came to 5 bases. CDR1 is DFQATT and CDR2 is SNEGSKA in the germline V gene (reference sequence). The CDR3 loop is CSAEGNTEAFF. CDR3 coding DNA: TGCAGTGCTGAGGGGAACACTGAAGCTTTCTTT.

The genes are TRBV10-3 and TRBJ1-1, with D maybe TRBD1 (6 bases). Trimming took off 8 bases at V and 11 bases at J, with 24 bases between the two ends. This CDR3 region has 14 residues. The germline CDR1 and CDR2 sequences are ENHRY and SYGVKD. The DNA for the CDR3 is TGTGCCATCGGTAAACAGGGTTTAGATGAATTGGCTTTCTTT. This encodes CAIGKQGLDELAFF.

The gene calls are TRBV7-3 and TRBJ2-2; 9 bases map to TRBD2. CDR1 and CDR2 from the germline V gene are SGHTA and FQGTGA. Germline trimming cut 5 bases from V and 0 bases from J; bases unmatched to any gene: 4. The CDR3 contains 16 residues. In nucleotides, the CDR3 is TGTGCCAGCAGCACGCAGCGGGGGGCGAACACCGGGGAGCTGTTTTTT. Translated: CASSTQRGANTGELFF. Full variable domain (missing parts from reference TRBV7-3 and TRBJ2-2): GAGVSQTPSNKVTEKGKYVELRCDPISGHTALYWYRQSLGQGPEFLIYFQGTGAADDSGLPNDRFFAVRPEGSVSTLKIQRTERGDSAVYLCASSTQRGANTGELFFGEGSRLTVL.

The chain employs TRBV6-1 and TRBJ2-1; 9 nucleotides line up with TRBD2. This CDR3 has 15 residues. Trimming cost V 6 bases and J 4 bases; bases outside gene matches: 7. Germline loops: CDR1 MNHNS, CDR2 SASEGT. The CDR3 nucleotides read TGTGCCAGCAGGCCTGGCGGGGGGGGTTACAATGAGCAGTTCTTC. It encodes CASRPGGGGYNEQFF.

This clone came up a few times. The rearrangement links TRBV18 to TRBJ1-1; 8 bases match TRBD1. CDR1 KGHSH and CDR2 LQKENI come from the germline V gene. This CDR3 spans 17 amino acids. With 3 bases clipped from V and 1 base from J, the junction kept 10 bases outside the gene matches. Written as DNA, the CDR3 is TGTGCCAGCTCACCCTTCGAAATTGGACAGGGGAACACTGAAGCTTTCTTT. Amino acids: CASSPFEIGQGNTEAFF.

There are a few counts of this clone. The rearrangement joins TRBV27 to TRBJ2-1, with 7 bases fitting TRBD2. Per germline, CDR1 MNHEY and CDR2 SMNVEV (reference sequence). V lost 6 bases to trimming and J lost 2 bases; unmatched junction nucleotides: 10. The CDR3 has 16 residues. CDR3 in amino acids: CASRDPSGRAYNEQFF. The CDR3 nucleotides are TGTGCCAGCAGGGACCCTAGCGGCCGAGCCTACAATGAGCAGTTCTTC.

This clone came up once. V gene TRBV20-1 combines with J gene TRBJ1-2; unclear D gene. Per germline, CDR1 DFQATT and CDR2 SNEGSKA (reference sequence). The V gene lost 7 bases and the J gene lost 0 bases, with 6 bases spanning the gap. The CDR3 sequence is 11 residues long. The CDR3 protein is CSVTSNYGYTF. CDR3 bases: TGCAGTGTGACATCTAACTATGGCTACACCTTC.

This chain joins TRBV4-1 and TRBJ2-5, with a weak D call TRBD2 (5 bases). Germline V gene lookup returns CDR1 MGHRA and CDR2 YSYEKL. The length of the CDR3 is 14 residues. Trimming cost V 0 bases and J 4 bases, with 9 bases left between them. CDR3 nucleotide sequence: TGCGCCAGCAGCCAAGAGGGAGACGGAGAGACCCAGTACTTC. Translating gives CASSQEGDGETQYF.

The chain is built from TRBV19 and TRBJ1-1, with D perhaps TRBD1 (5 bases). The CDR3 runs 16 residues. V gave up 4 bases and J gave up 2 bases, with 17 bases separating them. Looked up from germline, CDR1 is LNHDA and CDR2 is SQIVND (reference sequence). CDR3 DNA: TGTGCCAGTAGTAGACCCCCCGGCAGGGCCAACACTGAAGCTTTCTTT. This gives the protein CASSRPPGRANTEAFF.

The chain recombines TRBV7-2 with TRBJ1-4, with D hard to call. This CDR3 region has 15 residues. Germline values: CDR1 SGHTA, CDR2 FQGNSA. Trimming shortened V by 3 bases and J by 7 bases, and 15 bases separated the two germline ends. For the CDR3, the DNA is TGTGCCAGCAGCTTGGCCGGCGGCTTTGGTGAAAAACTGTTTTTT. Its protein product is CASSLAGGFGEKLFF. Full variable domain (rest looked up from reference TRBV7-2 and TRBJ1-4): GAGVSQSPSNKVTEKGKDVELRCDPISGHTALYWYRQSLGQGLEFLIYFQGNSAPDKSGLPSDRFSAERTGGSVSTLTIQRTQQEDSAVYLCASSLAGGFGEKLFFGSGTQLSVL.

This clone was counted a few times. The genes are TRBV4-1 and TRBJ2-1; D possibly corresponds to TRBD1 (6 bases). This CDR3 contains 15 residues. Looked up from germline, CDR1 is MGHRA and CDR2 is YSYEKL. V gave up 5 bases and J gave up 8 bases, with 19 bases separating them. The CDR3 loop is CASSSRGRGADEQFF. In nucleotides, the CDR3 is TGCGCCAGCAGCTCTAGGGGGAGAGGGGCCGATGAGCAGTTCTTC.

V usage is TRBV6-1 and J usage is TRBJ2-7, with 8 bases matching TRBD1. The J segment lost 2 bases and the V segment lost 7 bases, leaving 4 bases of the junction unmatched. This CDR3 has 13 residues. Germline V gene data show CDR1 as MNHNS and CDR2 as SASEGT. CDR3 loop: CASITGGAYEQYF. The CDR3 DNA reads TGTGCCAGCATAACAGGGGGAGCCTACGAGCAGTACTTC.

Written as DNA, the CDR3 is TGTGCCACCAACAGGGCGGGGGCGGGAGATACGCAGTATTTT. This gives the protein CATNRAGAGDTQYF. The chain joins TRBV15 to TRBJ2-3, with a possible D match to TRBD2 (7 bases). The CDR3 totals 14 residues. Germline V CDR1 and CDR2: LNHNV, YYDKDF (reference sequence). V gave up 7 bases and J gave up 5 bases, with 16 bases separating them.

There are a few counts of this clone. V and J are TRBV27 and TRBJ1-6, with D perhaps matching TRBD1 (6 bases). CDR1 and CDR2 (germline): MNHEY, SMNVEV (reference sequence). V was trimmed by 6 bases and J by 6 bases, leaving 12 bases between them. The CDR3 totals 14 residues. For the CDR3, the DNA is TGTGCCAGCAGCCGGACAGCCCTTAATTCACCCCTCCACTTT. Translation: CASSRTALNSPLHF.

V gene TRBV10-2 combines with J gene TRBJ2-3; D not resolved. Per the germline V gene, CDR1 is WSHSY and CDR2 is SAAADI. CDR3 length equals 14 residues. Trimming removed 8 bases from V and 2 bases from J, with 14 bases in between. The CDR3 DNA reads as TGCGCCAGCCAGTCAGGTTTGGTCACAGATACGCAGTATTTT. Amino acids: CASQSGLVTDTQYF.

The chain couples TRBV29-1 to TRBJ1-2, with D hard to call. The CDR3 covers 10 residues. Trimming cost V 4 bases and J 5 bases, with 5 bases left between them. From germline, CDR1 is SQVTM and CDR2 ANQGSEA. The CDR3 here is CSVASYGYTF. The CDR3 DNA sequence: TGCAGCGTTGCCTCTTATGGCTACACCTTC. Based on the CDR3 plus reference TRBV29-1 and TRBJ1-2, the full variable domain is SAVISQKPSRDICQRGTSLTIQCQVDSQVTMMFWYRQQPGQSLTLIATANQGSEATYESGFVIDKFPISRPNLTFSTLTVSNMSPEDSSIYLCSVASYGYTFGSGTRLTVV.